What follows is one T cell receptor (beta chain) and its context. The antigen is undetermined. TCRdb keeps only in-frame clones here, not all; method: immunoSEQ multiplex PCR. The sample shows 95,000 to 100,000 clones, around 84% of them seen only once. This entry belongs to a study of T cell responses to AZD1222 COVID-19 vaccine. Overall study: Second-dose intervals of approximately 4 or approximately 12 weeks were pooled. Study-level results: At 160-218 and 743-854, vaccine-associated CD4 TCRs were dominant, and they spanned spike.

V was clipped by 5 bases and J by 0 bases, with 10 bases between them. CDR1 SGHTA and CDR2 FQGTGA come from the germline V gene. CDR3 size: 15 residues. The sequence derives from an adult in good health. The starting material was peripheral blood, obtained on day 0 of AZD1222 vaccination. The chain recombines TRBV7-3 with TRBJ2-2; a weak D match, TRBD1 (5 bases). CDR3 in amino acids: CASSQGIANTGELFF. The CDR3 DNA sequence: TGTGCCAGCAGCCAGGGAATCGCGAACACCGGGGAGCTGTTTTTT.